Listed here are 12 T cell receptor beta chains from one sample, sequenced in a study of T cells in Graves' hyperthyroidism and ophthalmopathy. What was amplified from RNA transcripts were TCR beta CDR3 regions. TCR CDR3 regions were first amplified by RT-PCR with HTBI primers. One entry per CDR3 protein results from TCRdb running MiXCR on the multiplex PCR reads. The sample holds about 500,000 distinct CDR3 sequences; about 45% are singletons and the top ten take about 40%. Sequencing was done on a sample of peripheral blood or thyroid tissue (not recorded which). These receptors were obtained from an adult woman with Graves' disease, either hyperthyroidism or ophthalmopathy (not recorded which).

This chain joins TRBV12-3 or TRBV12-4 and TRBJ2-1, with a possible D match to TRBD1 (5 bases). The V gene lost 5 bases and the J gene lost 10 bases, with 15 bases spanning the gap. This CDR3 comprises 13 residues. CDR3: CASSEQGTYEQFF. The CDR3 nucleotides read TGTGCCAGCAGTGAGCAGGGAACCTACGAGCAGTTCTTC.

About this clonotype: Just one base apart from a much larger clone, this may be a read error. J is TRBJ2-7 and V is TRBV2, with D unclear. The CDR3 is 11 amino acids. Per germline, CDR1 SNHLY and CDR2 FYNNEI. The germline V and J ends were trimmed by 6 bases and 9 bases, with 12 bases remaining between them. The CDR3 nucleotides are TGTGCCAGCAGCTTTAGCCACGGGCAGTACTTC. It yields the protein CASSFSHGQYF.

The chain recombines TRBV9 with TRBJ2-3; 7 bases map to TRBD2. The length of the CDR3 is 15 residues. Per the germline V gene, CDR1 is SGDLS and CDR2 is YYNGEE. Trimming took 0 bases from V and 3 from J; bases not matched to a gene: 4. The CDR3 coding sequence is TGTGCCAGCAGCGTAGCCGGGAGGTCGACAGATACGCAGTATTTT. Protein product: CASSVAGRSTDTQYF.

This clonotype has just a few counts. The chain has TRBV29-1 and TRBJ2-2; possibly TRBD2 for D (6 bases). Germline V gene data show CDR1 as SQVTM and CDR2 as ANQGSEA. V was clipped by 4 bases and J by 1 base, with 7 bases between them. This CDR3 region has 13 residues. The CDR3 is CSVAGLNTGELFF. The CDR3, as DNA: TGCAGCGTTGCGGGACTGAACACCGGGGAGCTGTTTTTT.

The chain combines TRBV6-6 with TRBJ2-7; 8 bases align to TRBD1. V was pared by 0 bases and J by 5 bases, with 12 bases of the junction left unmatched. The CDR3 is 17 residues long. Germline lookup yields CDR1 MNHNY and CDR2 SVGAGI (reference sequence). Written as DNA, the CDR3 is TGTGCCAGCAGTTACTCCGGTAGGGGAGGACAGGGTAACGAGCAGTACTTC. The encoded protein is CASSYSGRGGQGNEQYF.

The chain recombines TRBV7-2 with TRBJ1-6, with D possibly matching TRBD1 (5 bases). CDR3 length: 15 amino acids. Germline V gene lookup returns CDR1 SGHTA and CDR2 FQGNSA. The germline V and J ends were trimmed by 5 bases and 9 bases, with 17 bases remaining between them. CDR3 sequence (DNA): TGTGCCAGCAGCCCTTCGCAGGGTCGGGGTTCACCCCTCCACTTT. It codes for CASSPSQGRGSPLHF. Full variable domain (rest looked up from reference TRBV7-2 and TRBJ1-6): GAGVSQSPSNKVTEKGKDVELRCDPISGHTALYWYRQSLGQGLEFLIYFQGNSAPDKSGLPSDRFSAERTGGSVSTLTIQRTQQEDSAVYLCASSPSQGRGSPLHFGNGTRLTVT.

This clonotype was observed at least ten times. The chain combines TRBV7-8 with TRBJ1-1, with D hard to call. Deletions cut 5 bases from V and 7 bases from J, with 11 bases between. CDR1 is SGHVS, CDR2 FQNEAQ, per germline. This CDR3 spans 12 amino acids. The CDR3 coding sequence is TGTGCCAGCAGCCCCAGACCCAATGAAGCTTTCTTT. It yields the protein CASSPRPNEAFF.

J is TRBJ1-1 and V is TRBV4-2; D perhaps matches TRBD1 (5 bases). Trimming removed 0 bases at V and 3 bases at J, with 8 bases between. In germline, CDR1 is LGHNA, CDR2 YNFKEQ. The CDR3 has 14 amino acids. CDR3 residues: CASSQDGGDTEAFF. The CDR3 bases are TGTGCCAGCAGCCAAGACGGAGGGGACACTGAAGCTTTCTTT.

Remarks on this clonotype: One junction end does not reproduce the germline sequence, and a read error may be involved. The gene calls are TRBV10-2 and TRBJ1-6; 9 bases match TRBD1. This CDR3 comprises 15 residues. Germline V gene lookup returns CDR1 WSHSY and CDR2 SAAADI. The CDR3 coding sequence is TGTGCCAGCAGTGACGGGACAGGGCGATCTTCACCCCTCCACTTT. Translated: CASSDGTGRSSPLHF.

This clonotype was observed a few times. This chain links TRBV11-2 with TRBJ2-7, with 8 bases matching TRBD1. Per the germline V gene, CDR1 is SGHAT and CDR2 is FQNNGV. Trimming took 5 bases from V and 2 from J; bases not matched to a gene: 5. The CDR3 covers 14 residues. CDR3 in DNA: TGTGCCAGCAGCCAGGACAGGGTACCCTACGAGCAGTACTTC. Its translation: CASSQDRVPYEQYF. Combining the CDR3 with reference TRBV11-2 and TRBJ2-7 gives the whole variable domain EAGVAQSPRYKIIEKRQSVAFWCNPISGHATLYWYQQILGQGPKLLIQFQNNGVVDDSQLPKDRFSAERLKGVDSTLKIQPAKLEDSAVYLCASSQDRVPYEQYFGPGTRLTVT.

The gene calls are TRBV28 and TRBJ1-6, with D unresolved. CDR1 MDHEN and CDR2 SYDVKM come from the germline V gene. This CDR3 contains 12 residues. V lost 6 bases to trimming and J lost 10 bases, with 10 bases between them. CDR3 protein: CASRTPPSPLHF. The CDR3 bases are TGTGCCAGCAGGACACCTCCCTCACCCCTCCACTTT.

The gene calls are TRBV10-3 and TRBJ1-2; TRBD1 agrees at 7 bases. V shed 5 bases, J shed 3 bases, and the junction held 3 bases outside the gene matches. The CDR3 contains 13 residues. Germline values: CDR1 ENHRY, CDR2 SYGVKD. The CDR3, as DNA: TGTGCCATCAGTACCGGGACAGACTATGGCTACACCTTC. This encodes CAISTGTDYGYTF.